The 17 T cell receptor beta chains listed next were all sequenced from one sample in a study of identifying expanded T cells in peripheral blood. The table came from immunoSEQ multiplex PCR; TCRdb's copy has only in-frame clones and leaves some out. The sample lists about 78,000 clones; roughly 81% were seen once. The sample comprised blood. These receptors came from a person aged 18 to 75 in good health.

DNA of the CDR3: TGCGCCAGCAGCTTGGACAGGGATCACTACAGCTACACCTTC. Translating gives CASSLDRDHYSYTF. J is TRBJ1-2 and V is TRBV5-1; D is perhaps TRBD1 (6 bases). Trimming took off 0 bases at V and 9 bases at J, with 15 bases between the two ends. CDR1 SGHRS and CDR2 YFSETQ come from the germline V gene. The CDR3 has 14 residues.

The genes are TRBV30 and TRBJ2-1; D is ambiguous. V was cut by 1 base and J by 0 bases, with 1 base left in between. The germline V gene encodes CDR1 GTSNPN and CDR2 SVGIG (reference sequence). CDR3 length equals 12 residues. The CDR3, as DNA: TGTGCCTGGAGTGGCTCCTACAATGAGCAGTTCTTC. Its protein product is CAWSGSYNEQFF. The variable domain in full, with the rest retrieved from reference TRBV30 and TRBJ2-1, is SQTIHQWPATLVQPVGSPLSLECTVEGTSNPNLYWYRQAAGRGLQLLFYSVGIGQISSEVPQNLSASRPQDRQFILSSKKLLLSDSGFYLCAWSGSYNEQFFGPGTRLTVL.

This clone was observed a handful of times. The rearrangement links TRBV28 to TRBJ1-2; a weak D match, TRBD1 (6 bases). Looked up from germline, CDR1 is MDHEN and CDR2 is SYDVKM. This CDR3 is built from 14 residues. Trimming cost V 4 bases and J 8 bases, with 17 bases left between them. The CDR3 protein is CASSSQPTGLGYTF. The DNA for the CDR3 is TGTGCCAGCAGTTCACAACCCACAGGGCTAGGCTACACCTTC.

V and J are TRBV5-4 and TRBJ1-4, with D unclear. Germline CDR1 and CDR2: SGHNT and YYREEE (reference sequence). Trimming left V 0 bases short and J 7 bases short, with 13 bases between. The CDR3 has 15 amino acids. CDR3 in amino acids: CASSLAMGYTEKLFF. CDR3 nucleotide sequence: TGTGCCAGCAGCTTGGCTATGGGCTATACTGAAAAACTGTTTTTT.

The V call is TRBV11-3, the J call TRBJ2-3; 7 bases are a match to TRBD2. The germline gives CDR1 SGHNT, CDR2 YENEEA. The CDR3 spans 15 residues. V was pared by 5 bases and J by 2 bases, with 7 bases of the junction left unmatched. The chain's CDR3 is CASSVGGSHTDTQYF. The CDR3 nucleotides read TGTGCCAGCAGCGTCGGGGGGAGTCACACAGATACGCAGTATTTT.

The gene calls are TRBV19 and TRBJ1-1; tentatively, D is TRBD1 (5 bases). This CDR3 has 17 amino acids. Germline values: CDR1 LNHDA, CDR2 SQIVND (reference sequence). The V end was cut by 5 bases, the J end by 0 bases, with 19 bases between. CDR3 residues: CASSSRDGRQLNTEAFF. In nucleotides, the CDR3 is TGTGCCAGTAGTTCCCGGGACGGACGACAGCTGAACACTGAAGCTTTCTTT. The full variable domain, in which reference TRBV19 and TRBJ1-1 provide the parts outside the CDR3, is DGGITQSPKYLFRKEGQNVTLSCEQNLNHDAMYWYRQDPGQGLRLIYYSQIVNDFQKGDIAEGYSVSREKKESFPLTVTSAQKNPTAFYLCASSSRDGRQLNTEAFFGQGTRLTVV.

J is TRBJ1-3 and V is TRBV9; possibly TRBD1 for D (5 bases). From germline, CDR1 is SGDLS and CDR2 YYNGEE. The CDR3 loop spans 15 amino acids. V was clipped by 4 bases and J by 0 bases, with 11 bases between them. CDR3 in amino acids: CASSTDSFSGNTIYF. In DNA, the CDR3 is TGTGCCAGCAGCACCGACAGTTTCTCTGGAAACACCATATATTTT.

This chain links TRBV5-1 with TRBJ2-1, with 7 bases fitting TRBD2. The trim removed 2 bases at V and 9 bases at J, leaving 14 bases unmatched. The CDR3 extends over 16 amino acids. Germline V CDR1 and CDR2: SGHRS, YFSETQ. CDR3 region: CASSLAPGLQLVEQFF. The CDR3 nucleotides are TGCGCCAGCAGCTTAGCCCCGGGACTACAACTTGTTGAGCAGTTCTTC.

This clone has a count of ten or more. The rearrangement joins TRBV27 to TRBJ2-1; 14 nucleotides line up with TRBD2. Trimming cost V 0 bases and J 9 bases; bases outside gene matches: 7. The length of the CDR3 is 17 residues. Germline-derived CDR1 and CDR2 are MNHEY and SMNVEV (reference sequence). The CDR3 is CASSLSVGTSGSGEQFF. In DNA form, the CDR3 reads TGTGCCAGCAGTTTATCCGTCGGGACTAGCGGGAGTGGTGAGCAGTTCTTC.

This clone has a single count. The chain links TRBV30 to TRBJ2-3; 9 bases agree with TRBD2. V shed 7 bases, J shed 4 bases, and the junction held 3 bases outside the gene matches. Germline assignment: CDR1 GTSNPN and CDR2 SVGIG (reference sequence). This CDR3 spans 12 amino acids. The CDR3: CALERGADTQYF. The CDR3 region has the DNA TGTGCCTTGGAGCGGGGGGCAGATACGCAGTATTTT. The entire variable domain, with the rest obtained from reference TRBV30 and TRBJ2-3, is as follows: SQTIHQWPATLVQPVGSPLSLECTVEGTSNPNLYWYRQAAGRGLQLLFYSVGIGQISSEVPQNLSASRPQDRQFILSSKKLLLSDSGFYLCALERGADTQYFGPGTRLTVL.

The chain employs TRBV19 and TRBJ2-7; perhaps D is TRBD1 or TRBD2 (5 bases each). This CDR3 comprises 19 residues. Germline values: CDR1 LNHDA, CDR2 SQIVND (reference sequence). The ends were cut back, 4 bases at V and 0 bases at J, with 25 bases in the middle. CDR3 residues: CASSTPVAGFEGSSYEQYF. The CDR3 DNA is TGTGCCAGTAGTACCCCCGTTGCTGGCTTCGAGGGGAGCTCCTACGAGCAGTACTTC. Based on the CDR3 plus reference TRBV19 and TRBJ2-7, the full variable domain is DGGITQSPKYLFRKEGQNVTLSCEQNLNHDAMYWYRQDPGQGLRLIYYSQIVNDFQKGDIAEGYSVSREKKESFPLTVTSAQKNPTAFYLCASSTPVAGFEGSSYEQYFGPGTRLTVT.

The chain employs TRBV11-2 and TRBJ2-2; TRBD2 matches at 9 bases. V lost 1 base to trimming and J lost 2 bases; unmatched junction nucleotides: 2. CDR3 length: 16 amino acids. The germline V gene encodes CDR1 SGHAT and CDR2 FQNNGV. CDR3 nucleotide sequence: TGTGCCAGCAGCTTAGTAGCGGGAGACAACACCGGGGAGCTGTTTTTT. Translation: CASSLVAGDNTGELFF.

The CDR3 is CASSQDLAGGSTDTQYF. CDR3 DNA: TGCGCCAGCAGCCAAGATCTAGCGGGAGGGAGCACAGATACGCAGTATTTT. V gene TRBV4-3 combines with J gene TRBJ2-3, with TRBD2 identical over 12 bases. J was trimmed by 0 bases and V by 0 bases; bases with no gene match: 1. CDR3 length: 17 residues. Germline-derived CDR1 and CDR2 are LGHNA and YSLEER.

The chain links TRBV18 to TRBJ2-6, with D perhaps matching TRBD1 or TRBD2 (6 bases each). Between the trimmed V and J ends, which lost 3 bases and 0 bases, there was a span of 15 bases. CDR1 and CDR2 from the germline V gene are KGHSH and LQKENI. This CDR3 has 18 amino acids. CDR3 in amino acids: CASSPGGTSHSGANVLTF. As DNA, the CDR3 is TGTGCCAGCTCACCCGGGGGCACGTCCCACTCTGGGGCCAACGTCCTGACTTTC.

The V gene is TRBV6-7, the J gene TRBJ2-6; D is unresolved. TRBV6-7 counts as an open reading frame of uncertain function. Trimming removed 3 bases from V and 5 bases from J, with 20 bases in between. The CDR3 sequence is 18 residues long. The CDR3 coding sequence is TGTGCCAGCAGTTATGCAATGCGTTTACAAAGTCGGGCCAACGTCCTGACTTTC. Its translation: CASSYAMRLQSRANVLTF.

In the case of this clone: Relative to the germline gene, one junction end is altered; a read error may explain this. The V and J genes are TRBV7-9 and TRBJ2-2; D not certain. Germline CDR1 is SEHNR and CDR2 is FQNEAQ (reference sequence). The CDR3 has 12 residues. CDR3 residues: CASRPGTRELFF. CDR3 bases: TGTGCCAGCAGGCCCGGCACCAGGGAGCTGTTTTTT.

The chain carries TRBV4-3 and TRBJ2-6, with D possibly matching TRBD1 (6 bases). V was pared by 0 bases and J by 0 bases, with 12 bases between. The CDR3 sequence is 18 residues long. Germline V gene sequence: CDR1 LGHNA, CDR2 YSLEER. CDR3 residues: CASSQEPQGNSGANVLTF. The CDR3 region has the DNA TGCGCCAGCAGCCAAGAACCACAGGGAAACTCTGGGGCCAACGTCCTGACTTTC.